One sample yielded the 13 T cell receptor beta chains listed below, sequenced in a study of cytomegalovirus exposure and HLA in healthy donors. Use of 60 Vbeta and 13 Jbeta primers characterized the PCR. Sequencing used immunoSEQ multiplex PCR; TCRdb keeps in-frame clones, though not all of them. Of roughly 150,000 clones listed, approximately 70% are singletons. The sequenced sample consisted of PBMCs. The receptors shown here come from a human donor in good health.

This clone was found a few times. The chain joins TRBV5-5 to TRBJ2-7; no definite D call. Germline V CDR1 and CDR2: SGHKS, YYEKEE (reference sequence). The CDR3 spans 16 residues. V lost 0 bases, J lost 2 bases, and 15 bases lay in between. CDR3 residues: CASSLAGSSPTYEQYF. In DNA form, the CDR3 reads TGTGCCAGCAGCTTGGCCGGTTCCTCACCCACCTACGAGCAGTACTTC.

This clone was picked up a small number of times. The chain recombines TRBV7-9 with TRBJ2-2; TRBD2 might be the D (6 bases). The length of the CDR3 is 15 residues. Germline V gene lookup returns CDR1 SEHNR and CDR2 FQNEAQ (reference sequence). Trimming removed 2 bases at V and 1 base at J, with 8 bases between. CDR3 sequence: CASSLKEGNTGELFF. The CDR3 DNA sequence: TGTGCCAGCAGCTTAAAGGAGGGGAACACCGGGGAGCTGTTTTTT.

V is TRBV9 and J is TRBJ2-1, with a tentative D call TRBD1 (6 bases). The CDR3 contains 15 residues. CDR1 and CDR2 (germline): SGDLS, YYNGEE. Between the trimmed V and J ends, which lost 3 bases and 0 bases, there was a span of 10 bases. CDR3 bases: TGTGCCAGCAGCGAGGGGGACAACTCCTACAATGAGCAGTTCTTC. It translates to CASSEGDNSYNEQFF.

The chain recombines TRBV9 with TRBJ2-5; 12 bases agree with TRBD2. V was pared by 3 bases and J by 4 bases, with 16 bases of the junction left unmatched. CDR3 length: 19 amino acids. Germline V gene sequence: CDR1 SGDLS, CDR2 YYNGEE. The CDR3 region is CASSAQDRGELAGGETQYF. The CDR3 coding sequence is TGTGCCAGCAGCGCCCAGGACAGGGGCGAACTAGCGGGAGGAGAGACCCAGTACTTC.

In this sample, this clone turned up once. The J gene is TRBJ2-1, the V gene TRBV5-1, with 9 bases matching TRBD2. The CDR3 runs to 15 residues. The V gene end was trimmed by 3 bases and the J gene end by 6 bases; junction bases not matched to a gene: 7. In germline, CDR1 is SGHRS, CDR2 YFSETQ. CDR3 amino acids: CASSSLAGNGNEQFF. In DNA, the CDR3 is TGCGCCAGCAGCTCTCTAGCGGGAAATGGCAATGAGCAGTTCTTC.

With respect to this clone: The identical CDR3 is also encoded by other nucleotide sequences in the sample. V is TRBV27 and J is TRBJ2-2, with TRBD2 matching 10 bases. The germline V gene has CDR1 MNHEY and CDR2 SMNVEV (reference sequence). This CDR3 comprises 15 residues. V lost 5 bases to trimming and J lost 4 bases; unmatched junction nucleotides: 4. The CDR3 loop reads CASSPRLAGTGELFF. CDR3 bases: TGTGCCAGCAGTCCCCGACTAGCGGGCACCGGGGAGCTGTTTTTT.

The genes are TRBV5-4 and TRBJ1-4, with 7 bases lining up with TRBD1. The V and J ends lost 5 bases and 7 bases, in that order; junction bases with no gene match: 8. This CDR3 is built from 14 residues. Germline CDR1 is SGHNT and CDR2 is YYREEE (reference sequence). CDR3 nucleotide sequence: TGTGCCAGCAGTTATGAGGGGGCTGCTGAAAAACTGTTTTTT. It encodes CASSYEGAAEKLFF. Using reference TRBV5-4 and TRBJ1-4 for the parts outside the CDR3, the full variable domain is ETGVTQSPTHLIKTRGQQVTLRCSSQSGHNTVSWYQQALGQGPQFIFQYYREEENGRGNFPPRFSGLQFPNYSSELNVNALELDDSALYLCASSYEGAAEKLFFGSGTQLSVL.

This chain joins TRBV28 and TRBJ2-7; 7 bases map to TRBD1. CDR3 length: 20 amino acids. Germline loops: CDR1 MDHEN, CDR2 SYDVKM. Germline trimming cut 4 bases from V and 3 bases from J; bases unmatched to any gene: 24. This CDR3 is CASSSPSLTGMTTEGYEQYF. The CDR3 region has the DNA TGTGCCAGCAGTTCACCATCTTTGACAGGGATGACCACTGAGGGCTACGAGCAGTACTTC. Supplemented by reference TRBV28 and TRBJ2-7, the full variable domain reads DVKVTQSSRYLVKRTGEKVFLECVQDMDHENMFWYRQDPGLGLRLIYFSYDVKMKEKGDIPEGYSVSREKKERFSLILESASTNQTSMYLCASSSPSLTGMTTEGYEQYFGPGTRLTVT.

The rearrangement uses TRBV2 and TRBJ1-5, with TRBD1 identical over 8 bases. Per the germline V gene, CDR1 is SNHLY and CDR2 is FYNNEI. This CDR3 region has 15 residues. Trimming at V came to 3 bases and at J to 2 bases, leaving 3 bases not matched to a gene. This CDR3 reads CASSEFRGRNQPQHF. The CDR3 DNA reads TGTGCCAGCAGTGAGTTCAGGGGGCGCAATCAGCCCCAGCATTTT.

The rearrangement links TRBV6-1 to TRBJ2-7, with 8 bases identical to TRBD1. Germline trimming cut 8 bases from V and 3 bases from J; bases unmatched to any gene: 9. The CDR3 has 14 residues. Germline loops: CDR1 MNHNS, CDR2 SASEGT. The DNA of the CDR3 is TGTGCCAGCTTTCGACAGGGGACCCGCTACGAGCAGTACTTC. Translating it yields CASFRQGTRYEQYF.

Regarding this clone: Other DNA sequences in this sample translate to the same CDR3. The chain carries TRBV7-2 and TRBJ2-5; tentative D call: TRBD1 (5 bases). Germline CDR1 and CDR2: SGHTA and FQGNSA. The CDR3 runs 13 residues. Trimming pared 1 base from V and 4 bases from J, leaving 7 bases between. This chain's CDR3 is CASSLGGLETQYF. The CDR3 DNA reads as TGTGCCAGCAGCTTAGGGGGCCTAGAGACCCAGTACTTC.

The V and J genes are TRBV27 and TRBJ2-7, with 10 bases matching TRBD2. The CDR3 is 16 amino acids. Trimming took 0 bases from V and 5 from J; bases not matched to a gene: 7. Germline V gives CDR1 MNHEY, CDR2 SMNVEV (reference sequence). The CDR3: CASSLSLTSGNHEQYF. DNA for the CDR3: TGTGCCAGCAGTTTATCGCTCACTAGCGGGAACCACGAGCAGTACTTC.

V and J are TRBV7-8 and TRBJ2-3, with D perhaps TRBD2 (5 bases). The CDR3 contains 14 residues. The V gene's germline CDR1 is SGHVS and CDR2 FQNEAQ. V lost 4 bases to trimming and J lost 0 bases, with 8 bases between them. CDR3: CASSSWTSTDTQYF. CDR3 nucleotides: TGTGCCAGCAGCTCTTGGACTAGCACAGATACGCAGTATTTT.